The clone carrying this T cell receptor (beta chain) came up many times. Its antigen remains unknown. From the 5' RACE reads, TCRdb called clonotypes with MiXCR, one entry per CDR3 protein. The sample lists a few hundred thousand distinct CDR3 sequences, less than 10% occurring once. These data come from a study of CD8 T cells in ankylosing spondylitis. General study points: CD8+ disease-linked clones were present at relatively low frequencies in blood. Blood of patients with ankylosing spondylitis appeared to be characterized by a TCR beta motif of eight highly homologous variants. Prior work had noted some motif variants in reactive arthritis blood and synovial fluid.

The CDR3 covers 18 residues. Trimming cost V 0 bases and J 0 bases, with 15 bases left between them. Germline CDR1 MGHRA, CDR2 YSYEKL. This TCR was sampled from a male donor with ankylosing spondylitis. The chain employs TRBV4-1 and TRBJ1-5, with D unresolved. The sequenced material came from blood, either unsorted or a sorted T cell fraction (not recorded which). The CDR3 DNA reads as TGCGCCAGCAGCCAAGAGTTCGCAGTTGATTATAGCAATCAGCCCCAGCATTTT. Protein: CASSQEFAVDYSNQPQHF.